This TCR beta chain came from a study of CD8+ T cells in alopecia areata (dated by TCRdb to the late 2010s). In the study overall: The treated patients took part in an open-label pilot trial in which moderate-to-severe alopecia areata was treated with oral tofacitinib at 5 to 10 mg twice daily. Tofacitinib was given for 6 to 18 months, followed by 6 months of follow-up off drug to assess delayed response and recurrence. For the treated patients, the SALT score, which quantifies what percentage of scalp surface area is affected, served as the measure of disease severity. The study used high-throughput TCRbeta sequencing to examine T cell clonal expansion in alopecia areata, in both the C3H/HeJ mouse model and human patients. On the human side, TCRbeta sequencing was run on scalp tissue and on sorted CD4+ and CD8+ peripheral blood T cells from healthy controls and from alopecia areata patients with either patchy or totalis/universalis disease. Biopsies were taken from tofacitinib-treated patients at baseline and at 4 and 24 weeks of treatment, and a later scalp biopsy was taken in several of the tofacitinib-treated patients. Scalp clonality was compared among normal scalp (n=4), patchy alopecia areata scalp (n=8), and alopecia totalis/universalis scalp (n=8). The RNA source kit depended on sample type: the PAXgene miRNA kit for fixed scalp, the miRNeasy kit for PBMCs, and the RNeasy kit for mouse skin. TCRbeta CDR3 regions were amplified by immunoSEQ multiplex PCR using 35 Vbeta forward and 13 Jbeta reverse primers.

The CDR3 goes from the cysteine to the phenylalanine over 15 residues. CDR3 DNA is the only sequence kept; it has 45 bases, read in frame from the first base. V is pared back by 0 bases and J by 2 bases, with 7 bases lying between the germline termini. The germline V gene gives CDR1 as MNHEY and CDR2 as SVGAGI. What the work shows at the level of the full study, not this receptor alone: Unlike mouse skin, where gammadelta T cells dominate, normal human skin contains resident alphabeta T cells that get sequenced too, which complicates analysis of the scalp TCR repertoire. Tofacitinib significantly lowered scalp clonality and the number of expanded CD8+ clones among the top 100 scalp clones. Many expanded lesional clones were found to persist in scalp and blood during tofacitinib treatment, and relapse after treatment cessation may be partly explained by this persistence. TCR sequences shared between patients were less clear than in mice, possibly partly because of HLA diversity in the patient population. Compared with normal scalp, lesional scalp, particularly in alopecia totalis/universalis, had higher clonality and more expanded CD8+ clones, which suggests antigenic drive. Because the treated cohort was small and included a single nonresponder, larger studies are needed to assess links between baseline CD8+ expansion and response.

Preparation of the library involved the immunoSEQ multiplex PCR assay. For TCR sequencing, RNA was extracted from every sample and reverse transcribed into cDNA to serve as template. First-strand cDNA was synthesized with SuperScript III using a 2:1 mix of oligo-dT and random hexamers. A synthetic immune receptor repertoire was used to assess amplification bias, and residual bias was removed computationally. The authors' analysis ran thus. Raw reads were preprocessed to remove errors, and CDR3 was defined according to IMGT conventions as the region from the conserved cysteine to phenylalanine. Clonality was calculated as 1 minus Shannon entropy normalized by log2 of the number of productive unique TCRs. CD4 or CD8 identity of scalp clones was inferred by cross-referencing scalp TCRbeta sequences with sorted blood CD4 and CD8 repertoires. TCRdb limited this immuneACCESS table to in-frame rearrangements with V and J called. A share of clones is missing; checked studies link under half to unresolved V genes, and the rest is unexplained. V and J calls plus clone size are reproduced from that table; the DNA served to infer D and trimming. The sample has fewer than 250,000 clones on record, more than 55% of them singletons. In total, the top ten clones hold around 0.69% of the sample.

The sample's time point label is to be understood as: four to five weeks on oral tofacitinib. The sample's treatment or condition label, in plain terms: oral pan-JAK inhibitor, 5-10 mg twice daily. Peripheral blood and lesional scalp punch biopsies were obtained from patients with alopecia areata. PBMCs were isolated by density centrifugation and stained for CD3, CD4 and CD8, after which CD4+ and CD8+ T cells were sorted on a FACSAria. As to this clone: Its antigen remains unidentified. Qualities for individual bases were not recorded, and no much larger clone is one base off.

The sequence came from a human donor with alopecia areata. The sample here was CD4+ T cells sorted from blood, taken at week 4, from a patient treated with tofacitinib. In this chain, TRBV6-5 is recombined with TRBJ2-2, with the D gene call left open. The DNA sequence reads TGTGCCAGCAGTTACTCGCAGGTCAACACCGGGGAGCTGTTTTTT. Translated, this is CASSYSQVNTGELFF.